This T cell receptor (beta chain) derives from a study of blood T cell repertoires in COVID-19. Study-wide context: Spain, Italy and the United States supplied samples that represented acute and convalescent COVID-19. T cells, B-cell-depleted T cells, or PBMCs provided the cDNA or gDNA that served as material.

Cohort 3 recovery required two negative PCRs, clearance, or symptom resolution. Under the authors' procedure: Nucleated cell counts were estimated from reference gene primer amplification. Using immunoSEQ multiplex PCR, the repertoire was profiled, and TCRdb retains in-frame clones only, with some absent. V, J and clone size derive from that table, while D and trimming were established from the DNA sequence. The table shows a few hundred thousand clones, with roughly 88% occurring only once. Trimming at V came to 1 base and at J to 5 bases, leaving 1 base not matched to a gene. The CDR3 spans 13 residues. The germline gives CDR1 KGHSH, CDR2 LQKENI.

The chain recombines TRBV18 with TRBJ2-7; 8 positions agree with TRBD2. The receptor comes from a man younger than 35 who had recovered from COVID-19. The sample taken for sequencing was PBMCs or T cells enriched from blood (not recorded which). The CDR3 sequence: CASSPLAGHEQYF. The CDR3 bases are TGTGCCAGCTCACCACTAGCGGGACACGAGCAGTACTTC.